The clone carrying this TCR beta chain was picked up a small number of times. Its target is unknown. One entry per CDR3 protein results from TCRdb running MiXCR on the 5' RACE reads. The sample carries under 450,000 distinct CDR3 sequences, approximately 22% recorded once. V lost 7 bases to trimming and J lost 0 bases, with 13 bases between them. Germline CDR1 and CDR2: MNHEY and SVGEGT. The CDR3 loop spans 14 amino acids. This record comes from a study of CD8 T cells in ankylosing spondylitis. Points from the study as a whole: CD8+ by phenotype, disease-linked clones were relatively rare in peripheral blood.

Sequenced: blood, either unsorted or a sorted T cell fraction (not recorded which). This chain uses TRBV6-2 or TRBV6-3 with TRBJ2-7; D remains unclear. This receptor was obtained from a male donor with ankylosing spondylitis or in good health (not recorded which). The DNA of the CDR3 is TGTGCCAGCATGGATTCGGCCAACTCCTACGAGCAGTACTTC. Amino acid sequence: CASMDSANSYEQYF.